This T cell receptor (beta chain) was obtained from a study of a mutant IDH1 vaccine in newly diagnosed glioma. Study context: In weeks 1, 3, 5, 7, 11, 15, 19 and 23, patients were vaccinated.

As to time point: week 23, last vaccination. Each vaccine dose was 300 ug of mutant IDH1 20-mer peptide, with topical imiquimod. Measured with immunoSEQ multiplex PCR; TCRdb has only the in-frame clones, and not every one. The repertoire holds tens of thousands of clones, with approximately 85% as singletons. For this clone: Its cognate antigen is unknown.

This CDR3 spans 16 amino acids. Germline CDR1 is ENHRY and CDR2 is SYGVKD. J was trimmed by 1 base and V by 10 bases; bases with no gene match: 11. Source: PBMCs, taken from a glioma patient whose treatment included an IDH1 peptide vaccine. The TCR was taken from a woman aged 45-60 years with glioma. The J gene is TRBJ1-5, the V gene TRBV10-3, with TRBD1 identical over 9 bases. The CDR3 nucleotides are TGTGCCACCGGGACAGGGACAGTACCCAGCAATCAGCCCCAGCATTTT. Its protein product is CATGTGTVPSNQPQHF.